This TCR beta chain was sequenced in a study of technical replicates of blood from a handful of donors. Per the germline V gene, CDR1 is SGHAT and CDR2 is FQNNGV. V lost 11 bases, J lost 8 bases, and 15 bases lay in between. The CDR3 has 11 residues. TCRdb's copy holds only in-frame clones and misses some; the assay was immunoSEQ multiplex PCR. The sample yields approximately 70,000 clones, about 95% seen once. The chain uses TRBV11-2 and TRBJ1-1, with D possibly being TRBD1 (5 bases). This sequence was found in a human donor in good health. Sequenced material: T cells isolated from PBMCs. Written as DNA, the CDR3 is TGTGCCGGCCTAGGGGTGCCGGAAGCTTTCTTT. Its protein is CAGLGVPEAFF.